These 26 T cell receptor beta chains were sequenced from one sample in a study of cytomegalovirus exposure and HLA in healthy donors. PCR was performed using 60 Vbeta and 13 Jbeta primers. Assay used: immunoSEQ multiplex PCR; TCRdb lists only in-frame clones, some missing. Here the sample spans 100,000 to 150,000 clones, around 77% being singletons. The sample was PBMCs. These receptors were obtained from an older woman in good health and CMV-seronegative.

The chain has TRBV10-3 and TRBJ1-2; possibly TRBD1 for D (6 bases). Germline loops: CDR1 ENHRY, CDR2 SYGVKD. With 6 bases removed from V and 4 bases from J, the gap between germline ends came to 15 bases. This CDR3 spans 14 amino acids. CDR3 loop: CAISHGDRFYGYTF. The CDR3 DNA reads TGTGCCATCAGCCACGGCGACAGGTTCTATGGCTACACCTTC.

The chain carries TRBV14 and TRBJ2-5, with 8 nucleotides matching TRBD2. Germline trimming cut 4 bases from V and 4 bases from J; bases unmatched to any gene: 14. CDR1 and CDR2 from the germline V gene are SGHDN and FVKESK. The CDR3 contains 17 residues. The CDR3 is CASSPRQREGLRETQYF. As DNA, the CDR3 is TGTGCCAGCAGCCCCAGGCAACGGGAGGGCCTACGAGAGACCCAGTACTTC. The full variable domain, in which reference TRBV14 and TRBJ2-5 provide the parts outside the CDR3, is EAGVTQFPSHSVIEKGQTVTLRCDPISGHDNLYWYRRVMGKEIKFLLHFVKESKQDESGMPNNRFLAERTGGTYSTLKVQPAELEDSGVYFCASSPRQREGLRETQYFGPGTRLLVL.

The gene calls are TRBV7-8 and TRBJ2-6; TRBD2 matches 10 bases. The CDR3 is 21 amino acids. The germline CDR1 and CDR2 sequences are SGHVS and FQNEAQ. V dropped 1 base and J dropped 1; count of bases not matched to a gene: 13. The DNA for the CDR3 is TGTGCCAGCAGCTTAGTACCCGCTGGGCTAGCGGGAGCGTCTGGGGCCAACGTCCTGACTTTC. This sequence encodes CASSLVPAGLAGASGANVLTF.

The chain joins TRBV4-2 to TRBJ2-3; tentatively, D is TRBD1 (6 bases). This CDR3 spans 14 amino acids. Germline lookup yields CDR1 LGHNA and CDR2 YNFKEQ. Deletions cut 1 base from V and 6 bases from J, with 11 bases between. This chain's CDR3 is CASSQVGGIDTQYF. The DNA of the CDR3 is TGTGCCAGCAGCCAAGTAGGGGGAATTGATACGCAGTATTTT.

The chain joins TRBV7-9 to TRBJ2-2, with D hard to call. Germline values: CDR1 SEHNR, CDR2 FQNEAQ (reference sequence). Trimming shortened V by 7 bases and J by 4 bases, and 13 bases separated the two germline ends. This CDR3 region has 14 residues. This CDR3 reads CASNEIVGTGELFF. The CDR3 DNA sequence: TGTGCCAGCAATGAAATAGTTGGCACCGGGGAGCTGTTTTTT. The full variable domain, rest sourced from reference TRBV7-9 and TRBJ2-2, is DTGVSQNPRHKITKRGQNVTFRCDPISEHNRLYWYRQTLGQGPEFLTYFQNEAQLEKSRLLSDRFSAERPKGSFSTLEIQRTEQGDSAMYLCASNEIVGTGELFFGEGSRLTVL.

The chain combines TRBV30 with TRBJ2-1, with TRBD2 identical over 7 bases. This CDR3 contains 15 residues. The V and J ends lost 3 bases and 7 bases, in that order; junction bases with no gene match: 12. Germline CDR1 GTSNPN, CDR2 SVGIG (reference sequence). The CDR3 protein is CAWSPVSGIGNEQFF. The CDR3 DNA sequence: TGTGCCTGGAGCCCCGTCAGCGGGATCGGGAATGAGCAGTTCTTC.

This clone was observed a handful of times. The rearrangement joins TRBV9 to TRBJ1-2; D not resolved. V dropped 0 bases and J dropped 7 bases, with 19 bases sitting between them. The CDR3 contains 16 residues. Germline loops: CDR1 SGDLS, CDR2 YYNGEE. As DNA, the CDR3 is TGTGCCAGCAGCGTAGGGGCGCCCACAGTTTCAACTGGCTACACCTTC. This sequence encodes CASSVGAPTVSTGYTF. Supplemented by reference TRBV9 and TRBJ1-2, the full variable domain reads DSGVTQTPKHLITATGQRVTLRCSPRSGDLSVYWYQQSLDQGLQFLIQYYNGEERAKGNILERFSAQQFPDLHSELNLSSLELGDSALYFCASSVGAPTVSTGYTFGSGTRLTVV.

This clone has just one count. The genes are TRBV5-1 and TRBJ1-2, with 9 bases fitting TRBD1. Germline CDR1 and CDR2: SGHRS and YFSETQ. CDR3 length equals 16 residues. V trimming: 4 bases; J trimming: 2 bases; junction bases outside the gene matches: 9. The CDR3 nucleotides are TGCGCCAGCAGCGCAACCCCGGGACAGGGAAACTATGGCTACACCTTC. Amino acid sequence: CASSATPGQGNYGYTF.

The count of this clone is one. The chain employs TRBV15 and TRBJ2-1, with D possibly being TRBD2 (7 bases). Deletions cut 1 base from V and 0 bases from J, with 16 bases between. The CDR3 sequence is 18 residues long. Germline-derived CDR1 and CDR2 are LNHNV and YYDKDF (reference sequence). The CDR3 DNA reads TGTGCCACCAGCAGAGTTCTGGCGGGGGCCCACTCCTACAATGAGCAGTTCTTC. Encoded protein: CATSRVLAGAHSYNEQFF.

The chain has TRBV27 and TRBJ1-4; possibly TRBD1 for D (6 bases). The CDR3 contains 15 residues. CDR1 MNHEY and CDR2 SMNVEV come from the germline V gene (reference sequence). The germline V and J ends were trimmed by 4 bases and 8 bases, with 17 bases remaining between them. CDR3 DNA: TGTGCCAGCAGTTCCGCAGGGGATATGTACGAAAAACTGTTTTTT. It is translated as CASSSAGDMYEKLFF. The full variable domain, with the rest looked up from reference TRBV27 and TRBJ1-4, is EAQVTQNPRYLITVTGKKLTVTCSQNMNHEYMSWYRQDPGLGLRQIYYSMNVEVTDKGDVPEGYKVSRKEKRNFPLILESPSPNQTSLYFCASSSAGDMYEKLFFGSGTQLSVL.

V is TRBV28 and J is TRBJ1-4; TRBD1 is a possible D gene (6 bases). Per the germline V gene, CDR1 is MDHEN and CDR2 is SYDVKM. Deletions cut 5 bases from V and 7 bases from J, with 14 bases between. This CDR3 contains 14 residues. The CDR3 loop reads CASSLQTGGEKLFF. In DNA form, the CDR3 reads TGTGCCAGCAGTCTCCAGACAGGCGGTGAAAAACTGTTTTTT.

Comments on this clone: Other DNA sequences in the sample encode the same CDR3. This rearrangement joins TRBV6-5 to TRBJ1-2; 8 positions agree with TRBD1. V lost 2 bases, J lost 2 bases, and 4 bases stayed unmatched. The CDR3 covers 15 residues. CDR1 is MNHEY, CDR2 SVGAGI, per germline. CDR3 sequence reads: CASSYSQGANYGYTF. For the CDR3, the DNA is TGTGCCAGCAGTTACAGCCAGGGGGCGAACTATGGCTACACCTTC.

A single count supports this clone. CDR3 loop: CASSPVRGTDTQYF. The CDR3 DNA reads TGCGCCAGCAGCCCGGTCAGGGGCACAGATACGCAGTATTTT. V usage is TRBV5-1 and J usage is TRBJ2-3; D is perhaps TRBD1 (5 bases). Germline values: CDR1 SGHRS, CDR2 YFSETQ. The CDR3 runs 14 residues. V was shortened by 4 bases and J by 1 base, with 10 bases between the two germline ends.

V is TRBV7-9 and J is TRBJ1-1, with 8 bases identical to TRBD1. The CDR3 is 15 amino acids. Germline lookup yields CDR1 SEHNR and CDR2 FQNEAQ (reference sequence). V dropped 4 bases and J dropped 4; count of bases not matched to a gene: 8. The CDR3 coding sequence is TGTGCCAGCAGCTACGGACAGGGTGGCAGCACTGAAGCTTTCTTT. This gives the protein CASSYGQGGSTEAFF.

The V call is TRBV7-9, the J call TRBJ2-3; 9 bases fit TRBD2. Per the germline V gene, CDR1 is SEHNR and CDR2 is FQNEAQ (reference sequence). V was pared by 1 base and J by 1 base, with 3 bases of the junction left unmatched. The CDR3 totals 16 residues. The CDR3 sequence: CASSLGASGGTDTQYF. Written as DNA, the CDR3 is TGTGCCAGCAGCTTAGGGGCTAGCGGGGGCACAGATACGCAGTATTTT.

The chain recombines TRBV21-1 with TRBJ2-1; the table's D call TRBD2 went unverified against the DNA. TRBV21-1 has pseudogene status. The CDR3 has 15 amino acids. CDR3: CARRLAGGMYNEQFF. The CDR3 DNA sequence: TGTGCCAGACGTTTAGCGGGGGGCATGTACAATGAGCAGTTCTTC.

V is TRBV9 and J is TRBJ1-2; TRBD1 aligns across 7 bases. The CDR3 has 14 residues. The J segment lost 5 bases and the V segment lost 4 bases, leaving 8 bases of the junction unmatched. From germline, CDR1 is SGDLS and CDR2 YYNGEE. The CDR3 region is CASSWGTETYGYTF. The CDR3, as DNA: TGTGCCAGCAGCTGGGGGACAGAAACATATGGCTACACCTTC.

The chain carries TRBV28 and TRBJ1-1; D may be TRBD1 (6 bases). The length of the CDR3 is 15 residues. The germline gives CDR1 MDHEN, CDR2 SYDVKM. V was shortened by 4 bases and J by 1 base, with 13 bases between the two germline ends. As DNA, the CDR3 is TGTGCCAGCAGTTCCGCGCCGGGACAGAACACTGAAGCTTTCTTT. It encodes CASSSAPGQNTEAFF. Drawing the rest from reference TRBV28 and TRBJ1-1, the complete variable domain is DVKVTQSSRYLVKRTGEKVFLECVQDMDHENMFWYRQDPGLGLRLIYFSYDVKMKEKGDIPEGYSVSREKKERFSLILESASTNQTSMYLCASSSAPGQNTEAFFGQGTRLTVV.

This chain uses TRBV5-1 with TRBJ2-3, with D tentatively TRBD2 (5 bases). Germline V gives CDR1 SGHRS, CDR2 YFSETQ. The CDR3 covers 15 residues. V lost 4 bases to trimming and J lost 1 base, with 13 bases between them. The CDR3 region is CASSPAEVRTDTQYF. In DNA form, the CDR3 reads TGCGCCAGCAGCCCAGCGGAGGTCCGCACAGATACGCAGTATTTT.

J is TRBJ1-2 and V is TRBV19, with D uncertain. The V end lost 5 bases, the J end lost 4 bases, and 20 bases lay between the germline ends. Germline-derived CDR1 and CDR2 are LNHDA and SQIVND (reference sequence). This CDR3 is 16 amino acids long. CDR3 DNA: TGTGCCAGTAGTGGACTGTTTGTCGGCAGAACCTATGGCTACACCTTC. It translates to CASSGLFVGRTYGYTF.

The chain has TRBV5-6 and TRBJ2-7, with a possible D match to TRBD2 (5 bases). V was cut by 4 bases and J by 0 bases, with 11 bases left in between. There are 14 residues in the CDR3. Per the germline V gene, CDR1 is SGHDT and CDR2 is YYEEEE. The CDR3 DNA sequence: TGTGCCAGCAGCCACTCGGGGATCTCCTACGAGCAGTACTTC. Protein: CASSHSGISYEQYF.

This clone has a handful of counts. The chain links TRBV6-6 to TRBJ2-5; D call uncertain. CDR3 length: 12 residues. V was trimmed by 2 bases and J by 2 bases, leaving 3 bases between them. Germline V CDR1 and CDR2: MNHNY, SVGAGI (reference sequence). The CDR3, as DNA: TGTGCCAGCAGTTACACACAAGAGACCCAGTACTTC. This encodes CASSYTQETQYF.

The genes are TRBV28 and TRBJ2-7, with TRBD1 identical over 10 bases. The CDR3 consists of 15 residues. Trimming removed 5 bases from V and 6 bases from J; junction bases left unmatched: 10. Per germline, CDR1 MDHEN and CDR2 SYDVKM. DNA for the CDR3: TGTGCCAGCAGTCCCGCCGGGACAGGGGACAGCGAGCAGTACTTC. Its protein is CASSPAGTGDSEQYF. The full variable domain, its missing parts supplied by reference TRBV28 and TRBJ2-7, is DVKVTQSSRYLVKRTGEKVFLECVQDMDHENMFWYRQDPGLGLRLIYFSYDVKMKEKGDIPEGYSVSREKKERFSLILESASTNQTSMYLCASSPAGTGDSEQYFGPGTRLTVT.

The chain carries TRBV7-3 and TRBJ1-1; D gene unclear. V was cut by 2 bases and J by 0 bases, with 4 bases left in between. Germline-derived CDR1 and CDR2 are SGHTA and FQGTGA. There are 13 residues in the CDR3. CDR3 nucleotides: TGTGCCAGCAGCTTATTTATGAACACTGAAGCTTTCTTT. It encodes CASSLFMNTEAFF.

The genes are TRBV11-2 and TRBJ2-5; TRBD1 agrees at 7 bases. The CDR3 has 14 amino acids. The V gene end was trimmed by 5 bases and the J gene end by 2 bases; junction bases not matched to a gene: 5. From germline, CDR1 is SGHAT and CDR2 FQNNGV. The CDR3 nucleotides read TGTGCCAGCAGCCAATGGGACAGACAAGAGACCCAGTACTTC. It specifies CASSQWDRQETQYF. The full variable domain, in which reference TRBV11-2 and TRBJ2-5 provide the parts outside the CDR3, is EAGVAQSPRYKIIEKRQSVAFWCNPISGHATLYWYQQILGQGPKLLIQFQNNGVVDDSQLPKDRFSAERLKGVDSTLKIQPAKLEDSAVYLCASSQWDRQETQYFGPGTRLLVL.

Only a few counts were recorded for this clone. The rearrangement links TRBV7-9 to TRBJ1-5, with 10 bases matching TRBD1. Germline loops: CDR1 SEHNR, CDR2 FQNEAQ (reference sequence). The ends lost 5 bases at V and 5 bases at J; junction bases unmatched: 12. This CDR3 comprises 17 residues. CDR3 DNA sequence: TGTGCCAGCAGCCCCGACAGGGGGCTCCATCCGGATCAGCCCCAGCATTTT. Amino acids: CASSPDRGLHPDQPQHF.